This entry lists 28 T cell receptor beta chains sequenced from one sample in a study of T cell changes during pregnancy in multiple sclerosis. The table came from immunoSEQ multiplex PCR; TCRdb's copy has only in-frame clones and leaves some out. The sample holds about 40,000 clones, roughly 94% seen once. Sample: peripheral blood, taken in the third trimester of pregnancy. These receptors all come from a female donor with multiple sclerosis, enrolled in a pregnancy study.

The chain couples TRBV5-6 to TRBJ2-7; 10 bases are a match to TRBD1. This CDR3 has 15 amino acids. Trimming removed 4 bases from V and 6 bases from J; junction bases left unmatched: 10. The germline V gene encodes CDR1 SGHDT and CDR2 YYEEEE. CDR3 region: CASSPIDRGLLEQYF. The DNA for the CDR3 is TGTGCCAGCAGCCCTATCGACAGGGGGCTTCTCGAGCAGTACTTC. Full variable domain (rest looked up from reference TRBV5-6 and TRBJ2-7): DAGVTQSPTHLIKTRGQQVTLRCSPKSGHDTVSWYQQALGQGPQFIFQYYEEEERQRGNFPDRFSGHQFPNYSSELNVNALLLGDSALYLCASSPIDRGLLEQYFGPGTRLTVT.

The CDR3 coding sequence is TGTGCCAGCAGTGAAGGACTAGCCGGAAAAGGGGAGACCCAGTACTTC. Amino acids: CASSEGLAGKGETQYF. This chain uses TRBV2 with TRBJ2-5; 7 bases are shared with TRBD2. The CDR3 runs 16 residues. CDR1 is SNHLY, CDR2 FYNNEI, per germline. Trimming took 1 base from V and 5 from J; bases not matched to a gene: 10.

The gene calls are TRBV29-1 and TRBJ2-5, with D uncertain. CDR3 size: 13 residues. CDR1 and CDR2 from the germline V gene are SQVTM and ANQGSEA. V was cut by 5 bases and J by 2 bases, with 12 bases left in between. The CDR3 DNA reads TGCAGCGTTTTAAGACACACGCAAGAGACCCAGTACTTC. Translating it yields CSVLRHTQETQYF.

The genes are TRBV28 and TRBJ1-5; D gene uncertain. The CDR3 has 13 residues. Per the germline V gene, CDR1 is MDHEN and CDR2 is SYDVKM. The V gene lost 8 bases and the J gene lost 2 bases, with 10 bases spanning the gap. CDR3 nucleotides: TGTGCCAGCTCCGTACTCGGCAATCAGCCCCAGCATTTT. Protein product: CASSVLGNQPQHF.

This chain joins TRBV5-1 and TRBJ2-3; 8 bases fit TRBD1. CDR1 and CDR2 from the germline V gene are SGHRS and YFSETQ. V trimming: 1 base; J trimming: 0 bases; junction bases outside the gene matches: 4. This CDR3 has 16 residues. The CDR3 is CASSLSGGRSTDTQYF. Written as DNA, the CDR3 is TGCGCCAGCAGCTTGTCAGGGGGCCGTAGCACAGATACGCAGTATTTT.

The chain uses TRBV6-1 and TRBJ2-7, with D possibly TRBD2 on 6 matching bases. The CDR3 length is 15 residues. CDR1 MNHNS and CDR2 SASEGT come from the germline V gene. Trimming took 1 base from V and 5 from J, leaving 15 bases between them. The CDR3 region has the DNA TGTGCCAGCAGTGAAGGTCGACTAGGGAAGGACGAGCAGTACTTC. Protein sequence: CASSEGRLGKDEQYF.

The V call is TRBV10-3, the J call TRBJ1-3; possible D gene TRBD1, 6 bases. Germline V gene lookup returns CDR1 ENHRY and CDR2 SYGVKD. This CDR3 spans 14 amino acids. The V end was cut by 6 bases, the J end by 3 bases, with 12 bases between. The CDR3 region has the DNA TGTGCCATCAGACCACAGGGATTTGGAAACACCATATATTTT. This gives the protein CAIRPQGFGNTIYF.

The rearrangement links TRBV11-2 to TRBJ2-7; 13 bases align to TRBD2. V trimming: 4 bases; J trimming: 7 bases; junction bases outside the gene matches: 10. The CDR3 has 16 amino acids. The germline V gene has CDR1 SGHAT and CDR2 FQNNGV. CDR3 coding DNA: TGTGCCAGCAGCTCCAGACTAGCGGGGGGATCGGGGGAGCAGTACTTC. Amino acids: CASSSRLAGGSGEQYF.

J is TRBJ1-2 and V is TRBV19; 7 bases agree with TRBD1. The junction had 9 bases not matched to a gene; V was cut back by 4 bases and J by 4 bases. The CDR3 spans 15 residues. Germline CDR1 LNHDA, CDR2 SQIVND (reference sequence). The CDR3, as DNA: TGTGCCAGTAGTAACCCGGGCAGGGGGTTCTATGGCTACACCTTC. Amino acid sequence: CASSNPGRGFYGYTF.

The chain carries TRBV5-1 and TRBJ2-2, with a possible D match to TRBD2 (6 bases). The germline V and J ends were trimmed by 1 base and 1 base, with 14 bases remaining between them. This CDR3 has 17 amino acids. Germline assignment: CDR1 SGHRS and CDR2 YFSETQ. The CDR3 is CASSLLSRGLNTGELFF. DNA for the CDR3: TGCGCCAGCAGCTTGTTAAGTCGGGGGTTGAACACCGGGGAGCTGTTTTTT.

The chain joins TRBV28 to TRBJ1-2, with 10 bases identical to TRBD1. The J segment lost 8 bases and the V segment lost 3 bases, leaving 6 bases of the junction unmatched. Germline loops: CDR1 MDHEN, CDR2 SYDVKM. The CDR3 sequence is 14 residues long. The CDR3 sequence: CASSLRGQGEGYTF. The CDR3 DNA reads TGTGCCAGCAGTTTGCGTGGACAGGGGGAAGGCTACACCTTC.

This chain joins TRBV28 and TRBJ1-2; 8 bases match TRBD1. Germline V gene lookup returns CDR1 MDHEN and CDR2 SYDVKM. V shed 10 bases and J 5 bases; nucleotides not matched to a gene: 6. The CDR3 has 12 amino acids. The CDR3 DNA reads TGTGCCACCAGACAGGGGTGGTATGGCTACACCTTC. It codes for CATRQGWYGYTF.

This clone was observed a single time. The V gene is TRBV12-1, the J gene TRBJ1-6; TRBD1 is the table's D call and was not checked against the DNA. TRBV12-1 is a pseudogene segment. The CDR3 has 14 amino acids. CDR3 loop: CANFNRGLYSPLHF. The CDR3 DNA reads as TGTGCCAACTTTAACAGGGGGCTCTATTCACCCCTCCACTTT.

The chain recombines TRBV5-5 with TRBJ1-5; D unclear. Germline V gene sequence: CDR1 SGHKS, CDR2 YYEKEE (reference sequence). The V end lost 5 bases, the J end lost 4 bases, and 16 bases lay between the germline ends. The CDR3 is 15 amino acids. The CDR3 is CASSRLAAPNQPQHF. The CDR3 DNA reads TGTGCCAGCAGTCGTCTTGCAGCGCCAAATCAGCCCCAGCATTTT.

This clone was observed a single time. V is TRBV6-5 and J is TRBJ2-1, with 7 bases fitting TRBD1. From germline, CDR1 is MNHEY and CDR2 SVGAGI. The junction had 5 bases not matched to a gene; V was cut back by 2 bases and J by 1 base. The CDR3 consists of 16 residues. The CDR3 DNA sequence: TGTGCCAGCAGTTACGGAAGACAGGGTTCCTACAATGAGCAGTTCTTC. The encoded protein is CASSYGRQGSYNEQFF.

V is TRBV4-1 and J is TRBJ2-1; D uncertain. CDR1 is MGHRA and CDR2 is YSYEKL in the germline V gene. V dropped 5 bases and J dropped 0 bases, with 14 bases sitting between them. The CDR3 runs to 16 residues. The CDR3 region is CASSTPTTGSYNEQFF. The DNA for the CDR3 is TGCGCCAGCAGCACCCCGACGACGGGCTCCTACAATGAGCAGTTCTTC.

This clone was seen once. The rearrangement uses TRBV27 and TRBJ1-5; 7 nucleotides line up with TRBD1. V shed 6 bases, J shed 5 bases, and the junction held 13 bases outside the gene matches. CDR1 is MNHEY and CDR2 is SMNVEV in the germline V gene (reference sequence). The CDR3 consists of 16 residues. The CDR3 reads CASSRLGQDKDQPQHF. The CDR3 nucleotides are TGTGCCAGCAGCCGCCTCGGACAGGATAAGGATCAGCCCCAGCATTTT.

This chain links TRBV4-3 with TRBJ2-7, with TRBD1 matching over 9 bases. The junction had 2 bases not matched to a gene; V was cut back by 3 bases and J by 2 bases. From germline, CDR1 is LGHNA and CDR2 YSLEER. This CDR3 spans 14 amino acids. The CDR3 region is CASSQDRGAYEQYF. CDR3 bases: TGCGCCAGCAGCCAGGACAGGGGAGCCTACGAGCAGTACTTC.

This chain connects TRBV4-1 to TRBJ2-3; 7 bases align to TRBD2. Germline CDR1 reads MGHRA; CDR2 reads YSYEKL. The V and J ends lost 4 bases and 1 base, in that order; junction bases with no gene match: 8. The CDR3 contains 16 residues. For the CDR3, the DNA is TGCGCCAGCAGCCCACTCTATCGGGGGGGCACAGATACGCAGTATTTT. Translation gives CASSPLYRGGTDTQYF.

CDR3 region: CASSLSRTGQGYTF. The CDR3 DNA reads as TGTGCCAGCAGTTTATCTAGGACAGGGCAAGGCTACACCTTC. The V and J genes are TRBV27 and TRBJ1-2; 8 positions agree with TRBD1. The CDR3 is 14 residues long. Germline trimming cut 0 bases from V and 8 bases from J; bases unmatched to any gene: 5. CDR1 is MNHEY, CDR2 SMNVEV, per germline (reference sequence).

This CDR3 is CASNPGGGRRTGELFF. CDR3 nucleotide sequence: TGTGCCAGCAACCCGGGAGGGGGGAGGCGAACCGGGGAGCTGTTTTTT. V is TRBV7-2 and J is TRBJ2-2; 8 bases align to TRBD2. Looked up from germline, CDR1 is SGHTA and CDR2 is FQGNSA. The CDR3 spans 16 residues. The V and J ends lost 7 bases and 5 bases, in that order; junction bases with no gene match: 12.

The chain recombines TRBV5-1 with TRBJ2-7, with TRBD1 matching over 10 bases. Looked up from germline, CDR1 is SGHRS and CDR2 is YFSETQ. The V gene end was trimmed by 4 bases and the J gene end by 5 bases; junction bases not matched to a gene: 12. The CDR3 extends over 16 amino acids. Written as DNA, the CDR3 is TGCGCCAGCAGCCCCCTTCTCCGACAGGGGGCAGACGAGCAGTACTTC. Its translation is CASSPLLRQGADEQYF.

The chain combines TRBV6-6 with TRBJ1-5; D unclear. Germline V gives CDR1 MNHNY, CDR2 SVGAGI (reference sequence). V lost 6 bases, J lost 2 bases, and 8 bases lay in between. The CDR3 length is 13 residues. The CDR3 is CASRQDGNQPQHF. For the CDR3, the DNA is TGTGCCAGCAGGCAGGATGGCAATCAGCCCCAGCATTTT.

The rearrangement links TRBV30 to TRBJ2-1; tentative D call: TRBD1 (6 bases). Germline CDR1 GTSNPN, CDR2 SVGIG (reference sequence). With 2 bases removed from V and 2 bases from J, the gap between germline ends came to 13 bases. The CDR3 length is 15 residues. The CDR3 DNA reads TGTGCCTGGAGTACACAGGGTAAGGCCTACAATGAGCAGTTCTTC. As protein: CAWSTQGKAYNEQFF.

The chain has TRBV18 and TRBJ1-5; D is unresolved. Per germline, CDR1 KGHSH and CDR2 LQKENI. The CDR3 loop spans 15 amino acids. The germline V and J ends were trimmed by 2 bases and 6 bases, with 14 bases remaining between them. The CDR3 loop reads CASSPEAAVGQPQHF. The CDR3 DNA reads TGTGCCAGCTCACCAGAAGCGGCCGTGGGTCAGCCCCAGCATTTT.

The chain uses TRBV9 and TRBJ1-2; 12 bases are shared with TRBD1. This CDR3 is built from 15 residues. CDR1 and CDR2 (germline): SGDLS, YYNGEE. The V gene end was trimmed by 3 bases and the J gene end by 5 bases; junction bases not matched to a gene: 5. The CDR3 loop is CASSEGQGARYGYTF. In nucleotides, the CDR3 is TGTGCCAGCAGCGAGGGACAGGGGGCGCGGTATGGCTACACCTTC.

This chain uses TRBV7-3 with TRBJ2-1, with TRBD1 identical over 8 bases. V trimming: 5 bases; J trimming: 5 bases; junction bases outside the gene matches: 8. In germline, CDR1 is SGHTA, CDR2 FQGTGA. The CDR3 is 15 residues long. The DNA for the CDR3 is TGTGCCAGCAGCCCCGGACAGGGAGTCGACAATGAGCAGTTCTTC. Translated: CASSPGQGVDNEQFF.

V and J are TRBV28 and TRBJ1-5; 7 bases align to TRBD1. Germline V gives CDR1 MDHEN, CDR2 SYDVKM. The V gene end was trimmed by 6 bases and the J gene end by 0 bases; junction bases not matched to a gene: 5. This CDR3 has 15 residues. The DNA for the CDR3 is TGTGCCAGCAGGAGACAGGGAGGTAGCAATCAGCCCCAGCATTTT. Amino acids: CASRRQGGSNQPQHF.